A single T cell receptor (beta chain) is shown here with its context. The antigen is undetermined. A multiplex PCR was run with 60 Vbeta primers and 13 Jbeta primers. Produced via immunoSEQ multiplex PCR; TCRdb's table is partial and in-frame only. The table shows over 110,000 clones, with roughly 83% occurring only once. This CDR3 is built from 15 residues. Germline values: CDR1 SGDLS, CDR2 YYNGEE. V lost 4 bases and J lost 4; bases outside the gene matches: 10. The data belong to a study of cytomegalovirus exposure and HLA in healthy donors. On the study more broadly: Among around 400 genotyped donors, around 77% fell in the Caucasian-associated ancestry cluster. Study-level points and caveats: HLA restriction was apparent for most CMV-associated TCR beta chains in a later analysis. Later, an analysis showed that TCR beta chains associated with HLA were more clonally expanded than others that were equally common. A link between a missense DCLRE1C variant and TCR beta V- and J-gene trimming emerged from a later analysis.

The sequencing sample was made of PBMCs. The source of this sequence is a female donor in good health and CMV-seronegative. The rearrangement joins TRBV9 to TRBJ2-5, with TRBD2 matching over 7 bases. CDR3 in amino acids: CASSHSWGGGETQYF. For the CDR3, the DNA is TGTGCCAGCAGCCATAGTTGGGGGGGAGGAGAGACCCAGTACTTC. The complete variable domain, with remaining parts taken from reference TRBV9 and TRBJ2-5, reads DSGVTQTPKHLITATGQRVTLRCSPRSGDLSVYWYQQSLDQGLQFLIQYYNGEERAKGNILERFSAQQFPDLHSELNLSSLELGDSALYFCASSHSWGGGETQYFGPGTRLLVL.